Below are 22 T cell receptor beta chains sequenced from a single sample in a study of blood T cell repertoires in COVID-19. Profiled with immunoSEQ multiplex PCR; TCRdb holds only in-frame clones, not every one. Here the sample spans some 290,000 clones, 81% being singletons. Sequencing was carried out using peripheral blood. The receptors come from an older woman with active or convalescent COVID-19.

This chain joins TRBV19 and TRBJ2-1; no definite D call. From germline, CDR1 is LNHDA and CDR2 SQIVND (reference sequence). The V end was cut by 5 bases, the J end by 0 bases, with 8 bases between. The CDR3 consists of 14 residues. The CDR3 DNA follows: TGTGCCAGTAGTCGACGGAGCTCCTACAATGAGCAGTTCTTC. This translates into CASSRRSSYNEQFF. Full variable domain (rest looked up from reference TRBV19 and TRBJ2-1): DGGITQSPKYLFRKEGQNVTLSCEQNLNHDAMYWYRQDPGQGLRLIYYSQIVNDFQKGDIAEGYSVSREKKESFPLTVTSAQKNPTAFYLCASSRRSSYNEQFFGPGTRLTVL.

This clone has a handful of counts. The genes are TRBV18 and TRBJ1-1; no definite D call. There are 14 residues in the CDR3. Germline CDR1 reads KGHSH; CDR2 reads LQKENI. Deletions cut 3 bases from V and 4 bases from J, with 12 bases between. In DNA form, the CDR3 reads TGTGCCAGCTCACCTAAGGCCACGGGCACTGAAGCTTTCTTT. Translation gives CASSPKATGTEAFF.

This clone was seen more than once but under ten times. The genes are TRBV5-8 and TRBJ1-2, with a weak D call TRBD1 (6 bases). V was trimmed by 4 bases and J by 4 bases, leaving 11 bases between them. The CDR3 is 13 residues long. Germline CDR1 and CDR2: SGHTS and YDEGEE. The CDR3 DNA reads TGTGCCAGCAGCCTACAGGGCGTCTATGGCTACACCTTC. Its protein is CASSLQGVYGYTF.

The sample holds one count of this clone. The chain carries TRBV9 and TRBJ1-6; D unclear. Trimming pared 3 bases from V and 4 bases from J, leaving 8 bases between. This CDR3 spans 14 amino acids. Germline lookup yields CDR1 SGDLS and CDR2 YYNGEE. CDR3 coding DNA: TGTGCCAGCAGCGACCTGACATATAATTCACCCCTCCACTTT. Its translation: CASSDLTYNSPLHF. The full variable domain, its missing parts supplied by reference TRBV9 and TRBJ1-6, is DSGVTQTPKHLITATGQRVTLRCSPRSGDLSVYWYQQSLDQGLQFLIQYYNGEERAKGNILERFSAQQFPDLHSELNLSSLELGDSALYFCASSDLTYNSPLHFGNGTRLTVT.

The J gene is TRBJ1-6, the V gene TRBV10-2; 7 nucleotides match TRBD1. The CDR3 consists of 19 residues. V lost 8 bases, J lost 1 base, and 17 bases stayed unmatched. In germline, CDR1 is WSHSY, CDR2 SAAADI. The CDR3 region is CASWRPPRDSESYNSPLHF. For the CDR3, the DNA is TGCGCCAGCTGGCGCCCCCCCCGGGACAGTGAATCCTATAATTCACCCCTCCACTTT.

This chain joins TRBV15 and TRBJ2-1, with a tentative D call TRBD1 (5 bases). V was shortened by 6 bases and J by 2 bases, with 5 bases between the two germline ends. CDR1 and CDR2 (germline): LNHNV, YYDKDF (reference sequence). The CDR3 consists of 12 residues. The CDR3 coding sequence is TGTGCCACCAGGGACACCTACAATGAGCAGTTCTTC. Its translation: CATRDTYNEQFF.

The table lists this clone with a count of one. The rearrangement uses TRBV6-2 or TRBV6-3 and TRBJ2-2; TRBD2 matches 10 bases. This CDR3 has 14 residues. V shed 6 bases and J 5 bases; nucleotides not matched to a gene: 3. The germline CDR1 and CDR2 sequences are MNHEY and SVGEGT. For the CDR3, the DNA is TGTGCCAGCAGCCAGCGGGGGGGGACCGGGGAGCTGTTTTTT. The encoded protein is CASSQRGGTGELFF.

The chain carries TRBV7-3 and TRBJ2-5, with 16 bases aligning to TRBD2. Looked up from germline, CDR1 is SGHTA and CDR2 is FQGTGA. V shed 5 bases and J 5 bases; nucleotides not matched to a gene: 8. The CDR3 is made up of 17 amino acids. DNA for the CDR3: TGTGCCAGCAGCCGGGGACTAGCGGGGGGGCTTCACGAGACCCAGTACTTC. It codes for CASSRGLAGGLHETQYF.

The chain couples TRBV2 to TRBJ1-5; D is ambiguous. Per germline, CDR1 SNHLY and CDR2 FYNNEI. Trimming pared 4 bases from V and 1 base from J, leaving 8 bases between. The CDR3 totals 14 residues. CDR3: CASSVTQSNQPQHF. CDR3 DNA: TGTGCCAGCAGTGTCACTCAAAGCAATCAGCCCCAGCATTTT.

The V and J genes are TRBV27 and TRBJ2-7; D gene uncertain. V was trimmed by 1 base and J by 0 bases, leaving 7 bases between them. The CDR3 length is 14 residues. Germline V lookup: CDR1 MNHEY, CDR2 SMNVEV (reference sequence). CDR3 in amino acids: CASSLFRFSYEQYF. The CDR3 DNA is TGTGCCAGCAGTTTATTCCGGTTCTCCTACGAGCAGTACTTC.

This clone was observed once. The V call is TRBV6-5, the J call TRBJ1-2, with 7 bases fitting TRBD1. With 8 bases clipped from V and 9 bases from J, the junction kept 6 bases outside the gene matches. This CDR3 is 11 amino acids long. CDR1 is MNHEY and CDR2 is SVGAGI in the germline V gene. The CDR3 loop reads CASGDRDSYTF. The CDR3 nucleotides read TGTGCCAGCGGAGACAGGGACAGCTACACCTTC.

V and J are TRBV5-1 and TRBJ2-6; D is undetermined. The CDR3 spans 16 residues. Germline loops: CDR1 SGHRS, CDR2 YFSETQ. Deletions cut 0 bases from V and 1 base from J, with 8 bases between. The CDR3: CASSLGQVSGANVLTF. CDR3 sequence (DNA): TGCGCCAGCAGCTTGGGGCAGGTTTCTGGGGCCAACGTCCTGACTTTC.

The J gene is TRBJ1-4, the V gene TRBV3-1 (or the pseudogene TRBV3-2); D gene unclear. Trimming left V 1 base short and J 6 bases short, with 15 bases between. The CDR3 is 16 amino acids. The germline gives CDR1 LGHDT, CDR2 YNNKEL (reference sequence). The CDR3, as DNA: TGTGCCAGCAGCCAAGCCGTGGGAAGGAGGGATGAAAAACTGTTTTTT. It translates to CASSQAVGRRDEKLFF.

This clone came up a few times. V gene TRBV6-6 combines with J gene TRBJ2-7; 7 nucleotides align to TRBD1. CDR1 and CDR2 from the germline V gene are MNHNY and SVGAGI (reference sequence). The CDR3 runs 14 residues. J gave up 11 bases and V 0 bases, and 10 bases lay outside the gene matches. The CDR3: CASSYSGGAAYKYF. Here the CDR3 DNA reads TGTGCCAGCAGTTACTCAGGGGGCGCAGCTTACAAGTACTTC.

The J gene is TRBJ1-3, the V gene TRBV10-3; D remains unclear. The CDR3 consists of 13 residues. The germline V gene encodes CDR1 ENHRY and CDR2 SYGVKD. V was shortened by 6 bases and J by 4 bases, with 10 bases between the two germline ends. CDR3 protein: CAISPSRGNTIYF. In DNA form, the CDR3 reads TGTGCCATCAGCCCGTCCCGGGGAAACACCATATATTTT.

The chain employs TRBV7-2 and TRBJ2-2, with a possible D match to TRBD2 (6 bases). CDR1 and CDR2 from the germline V gene are SGHTA and FQGNSA. V gave up 5 bases and J gave up 3 bases, with 13 bases separating them. This CDR3 is 15 amino acids long. CDR3 bases: TGTGCCAGCAGCCTTAGTGGCGGGGACACCGGGGAGCTGTTTTTT. Translating it yields CASSLSGGDTGELFF.

V and J are TRBV6-2 or TRBV6-3 and TRBJ1-1, with D unclear. The ends were cut back, 5 bases at V and 4 bases at J, with 11 bases in the middle. The germline V gene has CDR1 MNHEY and CDR2 SVGEGT. This CDR3 has 13 amino acids. The CDR3 loop reads CASSTVPGTEAFF. The CDR3 bases are TGTGCCAGCAGTACGGTCCCGGGCACTGAAGCTTTCTTT.

The genes are TRBV15 and TRBJ1-2, with TRBD1 matching 7 bases. After removal of 1 base from V and 2 bases from J, the junction contained 4 bases not matched to a gene. The CDR3 covers 15 residues. Germline values: CDR1 LNHNV, CDR2 YYDKDF (reference sequence). Here the CDR3 reads CATSRGGQRNYGYTF. The CDR3 bases are TGTGCCACCAGCAGAGGGGGACAGCGAAACTATGGCTACACCTTC.

The CDR3 DNA sequence: TGTGCCAGCAGCCGAAATGCAGGAGGGACTGAAGCTTTCTTT. It encodes CASSRNAGGTEAFF. This chain joins TRBV7-3 and TRBJ1-1; D is uncertain. Germline V gene sequence: CDR1 SGHTA, CDR2 FQGTGA. V shed 5 bases and J shed 5 bases, with 15 bases lying between them. This CDR3 is built from 14 residues.

This chain connects TRBV5-4 to TRBJ1-2; TRBD1 might be the D (5 bases). CDR3 length equals 16 residues. V gave up 0 bases and J gave up 3 bases, with 15 bases separating them. Germline V gives CDR1 SGHNT, CDR2 YYREEE (reference sequence). The CDR3 here is CASSLGEGRAYYGYTF. The CDR3, as DNA: TGTGCCAGCAGCTTGGGAGAGGGGAGGGCTTACTATGGCTACACCTTC.

This rearrangement joins TRBV12-3 or TRBV12-4 to TRBJ2-3; no definite D call. The CDR3 has 12 amino acids. Trimming took off 4 bases at V and 2 bases at J, with 4 bases between the two ends. The CDR3 DNA reads as TGTGCCAGCAGTTACTACACAGATACGCAGTATTTT. It codes for CASSYYTDTQYF.

The chain couples TRBV5-5 to TRBJ2-1, with a possible D match to TRBD1 (6 bases). The germline gives CDR1 SGHKS, CDR2 YYEKEE (reference sequence). The V gene lost 2 bases and the J gene lost 5 bases, with 17 bases spanning the gap. The CDR3 consists of 16 residues. The CDR3 loop reads CASSFWGQGINNEQFF. For the CDR3, the DNA is TGTGCCAGCAGCTTCTGGGGGCAGGGTATTAACAATGAGCAGTTCTTC.